The 18 T cell receptor beta chains presented below share a single source sample, sequenced in a study of cytomegalovirus exposure and HLA in healthy donors. The PCR had 60 Vbeta and 13 Jbeta primers. Sequenced by immunoSEQ multiplex PCR; TCRdb stores in-frame clones only, minus some. The table has roughly 150,000 clones, approximately 70% seen once. Material for sequencing was PBMCs. The receptors were gathered from an older woman in good health and CMV-seropositive.

The chain links TRBV7-3 to TRBJ2-7; 15 positions match TRBD2. There are 14 residues in the CDR3. V shed 3 bases, J shed 7 bases, and the junction held 1 base outside the gene matches. Germline CDR1 is SGHTA and CDR2 is FQGTGA. The CDR3 region has the DNA TGTGCCAGCAGCTTGGGACTAGCGGGAGGAGAGCAGTACTTC. Amino acid sequence: CASSLGLAGGEQYF.

The V and J genes are TRBV5-6 and TRBJ1-4, with D tentatively TRBD1 (6 bases). Trimming cost V 6 bases and J 5 bases, with 20 bases left between them. The CDR3 extends over 16 amino acids. Looked up from germline, CDR1 is SGHDT and CDR2 is YYEEEE. The CDR3 DNA follows: TGTGCCAGCACCGGGGGGGGACATCGGGGGAATGAAAAACTGTTTTTT. It is translated as CASTGGGHRGNEKLFF. The variable domain in full, completed from reference TRBV5-6 and TRBJ1-4, reads DAGVTQSPTHLIKTRGQQVTLRCSPKSGHDTVSWYQQALGQGPQFIFQYYEEEERQRGNFPDRFSGHQFPNYSSELNVNALLLGDSALYLCASTGGGHRGNEKLFFGSGTQLSVL.

The chain is built from TRBV30 and TRBJ2-3, with 12 bases fitting TRBD2. Germline values: CDR1 GTSNPN, CDR2 SVGIG (reference sequence). The CDR3 runs 16 residues. V was clipped by 5 bases and J by 5 bases; unmatched bases: 11. In DNA form, the CDR3 reads TGTGCCTGGGCCCGGGTGACTAGCGGGAGAGGAGATACGCAGTATTTT. It specifies CAWARVTSGRGDTQYF.

The sample holds a few counts of this clone. This chain uses TRBV6-5 with TRBJ1-5; 9 bases line up with TRBD1. The germline V gene encodes CDR1 MNHEY and CDR2 SVGAGI. Germline trimming cut 4 bases from V and 6 bases from J; bases unmatched to any gene: 10. The CDR3 loop spans 16 amino acids. CDR3 in amino acids: CASSLGTGGLFQPQHF. The DNA for the CDR3 is TGTGCCAGCAGTTTGGGCACAGGGGGCTTGTTTCAGCCCCAGCATTTT.

The chain is built from TRBV28 and TRBJ1-2; perhaps TRBD1 as D (5 bases). CDR3 size: 11 residues. Per the germline V gene, CDR1 is MDHEN and CDR2 is SYDVKM. The CDR3 loop reads CVVGGVYGYTF. Here the CDR3 DNA reads TGTGTCGTCGGGGGGGTCTATGGCTACACCTTC.

The chain links TRBV28 to TRBJ2-7; possibly TRBD2 for D (6 bases). Between the trimmed V and J ends, which lost 4 bases and 4 bases, there was a span of 17 bases. The CDR3 is made up of 15 amino acids. The germline V gene has CDR1 MDHEN and CDR2 SYDVKM. The CDR3 DNA sequence: TGTGCCAGCAGTTGGGGGTCGCGGGGATCGTACGAGCAGTACTTC. Residues: CASSWGSRGSYEQYF.

V and J are TRBV5-1 and TRBJ1-1; D remains ambiguous. The V and J ends lost 4 bases and 2 bases respectively, with 15 bases between them. Germline CDR1 and CDR2: SGHRS and YFSETQ. CDR3 size: 15 residues. The CDR3 DNA reads as TGCGCCAGCAGCGCCCCTGCGGGTCCAAACACTGAAGCTTTCTTT. Its translation is CASSAPAGPNTEAFF.

A single count supports this clone. The chain carries TRBV28 and TRBJ1-1; weak D call: TRBD1 (5 bases). Germline V lookup: CDR1 MDHEN, CDR2 SYDVKM. The CDR3 extends over 13 amino acids. Trimming took 11 bases from V and 1 from J, leaving 14 bases between them. The CDR3 protein is CASKGSGNTEAFF. CDR3 DNA sequence: TGTGCCTCCAAGGGGTCAGGGAACACTGAAGCTTTCTTT.

CDR3 amino acids: CASRSSGTDTQYF. CDR3 nucleotides: TGCGCCAGCAGGTCTAGCGGCACAGATACGCAGTATTTT. This sequence joins TRBV5-1 and TRBJ2-3; possibly TRBD2 for D (6 bases). Germline V gene sequence: CDR1 SGHRS, CDR2 YFSETQ. V was pared by 5 bases and J by 1 base, with 8 bases between. The CDR3 contains 13 residues.

In its sample, this clone was seen a few times. The chain is built from TRBV10-1 and TRBJ2-1; 8 nucleotides match TRBD2. Germline loops: CDR1 WNHNN, CDR2 SYGVQD (reference sequence). The CDR3 contains 16 residues. Unmatched junction bases numbered 11, after V lost 6 bases and J lost 4 bases. DNA of the CDR3: TGCGCCAGCAGCTTAACCACCGGGACTAGATACAATGAGCAGTTCTTC. Its translation is CASSLTTGTRYNEQFF.

V usage is TRBV4-1 and J usage is TRBJ1-5, with D uncertain. The CDR3 length is 19 residues. The V end was cut by 0 bases, the J end by 2 bases, with 20 bases between. Germline V gives CDR1 MGHRA, CDR2 YSYEKL. The CDR3 DNA is TGCGCCAGCAGCCAAGACGCGGGCAATCCTATCGGTGGCAATCAGCCCCAGCATTTT. Protein: CASSQDAGNPIGGNQPQHF.

This clone was detected only once. The V gene is TRBV13, the J gene TRBJ2-7; TRBD2 matches at 12 bases. The germline V gene has CDR1 PRHDT and CDR2 FYEKMQ (reference sequence). The CDR3 sequence is 18 residues long. Trimming at V came to 5 bases and at J to 5 bases, leaving 16 bases not matched to a gene. The CDR3 DNA reads TGTGCCAGCAGCAACCGACGACTAGCGGGAGATCAGCCCCACGAGCAGTACTTC. It specifies CASSNRRLAGDQPHEQYF. Supplemented by reference TRBV13 and TRBJ2-7, the full variable domain reads AAGVIQSPRHLIKEKRETATLKCYPIPRHDTVYWYQQGPGQDPQFLISFYEKMQSDKGSIPDRFSAQQFSDYHSELNMSSLELGDSALYFCASSNRRLAGDQPHEQYFGPGTRLTVT.

This clone was detected only a few times. The gene calls are TRBV25-1 and TRBJ1-2; D possibly corresponds to TRBD1 (6 bases). The CDR3 spans 13 residues. V gave up 2 bases and J gave up 7 bases, with 11 bases separating them. Germline lookup yields CDR1 MGHDK and CDR2 SYGVNS. CDR3 coding DNA: TGTGCCAGCAGTGAAAGGGCAGGGGTTGGCTACACCTTC. Amino acids: CASSERAGVGYTF.

The chain uses TRBV28 and TRBJ1-1; TRBD1 matches 7 bases. This CDR3 comprises 16 residues. Germline loops: CDR1 MDHEN, CDR2 SYDVKM. V trimming: 5 bases; J trimming: 0 bases; junction bases outside the gene matches: 9. The CDR3 coding sequence is TGTGCCAGCAGTCCCAGGGACAGTTCGATGAACACTGAAGCTTTCTTT. It yields the protein CASSPRDSSMNTEAFF. Full variable domain (rest looked up from reference TRBV28 and TRBJ1-1): DVKVTQSSRYLVKRTGEKVFLECVQDMDHENMFWYRQDPGLGLRLIYFSYDVKMKEKGDIPEGYSVSREKKERFSLILESASTNQTSMYLCASSPRDSSMNTEAFFGQGTRLTVV.

This clone turned up a few times. The genes are TRBV7-9 and TRBJ2-3; D unresolved. Trimming removed 5 bases from V and 2 bases from J, with 20 bases in between. The CDR3 sequence is 17 residues long. Germline CDR1 is SEHNR and CDR2 is FQNEAQ (reference sequence). This CDR3 is CASSPPLVYRSTDTQYF. CDR3 DNA: TGTGCCAGCAGCCCCCCTCTGGTGTACAGATCCACAGATACGCAGTATTTT.

The chain is built from TRBV7-9 and TRBJ1-1, with D maybe TRBD1 (5 bases). Germline V gene sequence: CDR1 SEHNR, CDR2 FQNEAQ (reference sequence). Trimming left V 5 bases short and J 1 base short, with 11 bases between. The CDR3 runs to 14 residues. The CDR3 protein is CASSVGTSNTEAFF. The CDR3 bases are TGTGCCAGCAGCGTCGGGACTTCGAACACTGAAGCTTTCTTT. Complete variable domain (other parts from reference TRBV7-9 and TRBJ1-1): DTGVSQNPRHKITKRGQNVTFRCDPISEHNRLYWYRQTLGQGPEFLTYFQNEAQLEKSRLLSDRFSAERPKGSFSTLEIQRTEQGDSAMYLCASSVGTSNTEAFFGQGTRLTVV.

The V and J genes are TRBV6-5 and TRBJ1-4; weak D call: TRBD1 (5 bases). The V gene's germline CDR1 is MNHEY and CDR2 SVGAGI. Trimming left V 6 bases short and J 5 bases short, with 13 bases between. There are 14 residues in the CDR3. The CDR3 coding sequence is TGTGCCAGCAGGACAGTACCGAAGAATGAAAAACTGTTTTTT. Protein product: CASRTVPKNEKLFF.

The chain has TRBV5-1 and TRBJ2-7, with 11 positions matching TRBD2. After removal of 0 bases from V and 5 bases from J, the junction contained 7 bases not matched to a gene. Germline V CDR1 and CDR2: SGHRS, YFSETQ. This CDR3 comprises 16 residues. The CDR3 DNA reads TGCGCCAGCAGCTTGGTTAGCGGGAGGGCCTTGGACGAGCAGTACTTC. Its protein product is CASSLVSGRALDEQYF.